This TCR beta chain was obtained from a study of T cells in Graves' hyperthyroidism and ophthalmopathy. Points from the study as a whole: Ophthalmopathy was predicted by the model a median of about six months ahead of onset. Most expanded thyroid clonotypes above 0.001 recurred in blood.

Using RNA transcripts as the source, TCR beta CDR3 regions were amplified. TCR CDR3 regions were first amplified by RT-PCR with HTBI primers. TCRdb passed the multiplex PCR reads through MiXCR, listing each CDR3 protein once. The sample contains 550,000 to 600,000 distinct CDR3 sequences, 46% of which appear only once. For the diagnoses, clinical symptoms, serum thyroxine and TRAb, thyroid ultrasound and orbital computed tomography were used. This clonotype was picked up many times. What it recognizes is unknown. Trimming took off 7 bases at V and 4 bases at J, with 17 bases between the two ends. The CDR3 contains 15 residues.

The TCR sequence derives from an adult woman with Graves' disease, either hyperthyroidism or ophthalmopathy (not recorded which). The sample taken for sequencing was peripheral blood or thyroid tissue (not recorded which). The V call is TRBV12-3 or TRBV12-4, the J call TRBJ1-5; unclear D gene. CDR3 region: CASMPHLEGNQPQHF. The CDR3 bases are TGTGCCAGCATGCCCCATTTGGAGGGAAATCAGCCCCAGCATTTT.